This T cell receptor beta chain was identified during a study of neurological immune-mediated disorders. This clonotype was seen ten or more times. Antigen specificity is unknown. General study findings and limits: The multiple sclerosis repertoire cluster had no association with any clinical or MRI feature. HTLV-1-associated myelopathy displayed the greatest TCR clonal expansion, and multiple sclerosis exhibited the smallest, lower than that of healthy controls.

5'RACE generated cDNA with 10-nucleotide random UMIs. From the 5' RACE reads, TCRdb called clonotypes with MiXCR, one entry per CDR3 protein. Here the sample spans about 120,000 distinct CDR3 sequences, roughly 3.2% being singletons. From germline, CDR1 is SGHRS and CDR2 YFSETQ. The CDR3 loop spans 16 amino acids. J lost 4 bases, V lost 3 bases, and 10 bases had no gene match. The rearrangement uses TRBV5-1 and TRBJ2-3; TRBD1 matches 8 bases. This sequence originates from a woman aged 30 to 39 with multiple sclerosis. Material: PBMCs. In nucleotides, the CDR3 is TGCGCCAGCAGCTCGAGGACAGGGATGAGGGCAGATACGCAGTATTTT. Amino acid sequence: CASSSRTGMRADTQYF.